These 18 T cell receptor beta chains originate from one sample sequenced in a study of T cell responses to AZD1222 COVID-19 vaccine. Using immunoSEQ multiplex PCR, the repertoire was profiled, and TCRdb retains in-frame clones only, with some absent. Of 100,000 to 140,000 clones in the sample, just over 90% were seen once. The material was peripheral blood, obtained 28 days after the second AZD1222 dose. The receptors were sampled from an adult who received the AZD1222 COVID-19 vaccine.

The chain carries TRBV27 and TRBJ1-2; D is undetermined. Germline-derived CDR1 and CDR2 are MNHEY and SMNVEV (reference sequence). Trimming removed 4 bases at V and 8 bases at J, with 8 bases between. This CDR3 has 11 amino acids. The CDR3 protein is CASSSGQGYTF. The DNA for the CDR3 is TGTGCCAGCAGTTCAGGTCAGGGCTACACCTTC.

The chain couples TRBV6-1 to TRBJ1-5, with D possibly matching TRBD1 (5 bases). CDR3 size: 16 residues. Trimming took 4 bases from V and 3 from J, leaving 16 bases between them. Germline V gene lookup returns CDR1 MNHNS and CDR2 SASEGT. The chain's CDR3 is CASSAGTDLVNQPQHF. Written as DNA, the CDR3 is TGTGCCAGCAGTGCCGGGACGGATCTGGTCAATCAGCCCCAGCATTTT.

The rearrangement links TRBV6-5 to TRBJ1-2, with D tentatively TRBD1 (6 bases). The V gene lost 0 bases and the J gene lost 4 bases, with 12 bases spanning the gap. Germline-derived CDR1 and CDR2 are MNHEY and SVGAGI. The CDR3 has 15 residues. The CDR3 loop is CASSYSSDRFYGYTF. For the CDR3, the DNA is TGTGCCAGCAGTTACTCCTCAGACAGGTTCTATGGCTACACCTTC.

The rearrangement joins TRBV7-6 to TRBJ2-5; 15 nucleotides line up with TRBD2. The CDR3 is 16 residues long. After removal of 5 bases from V and 1 base from J, the junction contained 2 bases not matched to a gene. In germline, CDR1 is SGHVS, CDR2 FNYEAQ. CDR3 sequence reads: CASSLGLAGGQETQYF. As DNA, the CDR3 is TGTGCCAGCAGCCTGGGACTAGCGGGGGGCCAAGAGACCCAGTACTTC.

The rearrangement uses TRBV7-8 and TRBJ1-5; a possible D gene is TRBD1 (6 bases). CDR3 length: 18 residues. Germline V lookup: CDR1 SGHVS, CDR2 FQNEAQ. Trimming shortened V by 1 base and J by 4 bases, and 20 bases separated the two germline ends. The CDR3 nucleotides are TGTGCCAGCAGCTTAGAGGGGGGGGCGTCGGTTGTGAATCAGCCCCAGCATTTT. Translated: CASSLEGGASVVNQPQHF.

The rearrangement links TRBV19 to TRBJ2-7; D is perhaps TRBD2 (5 bases). The CDR3 loop spans 13 amino acids. The V gene lost 1 base and the J gene lost 6 bases, with 10 bases spanning the gap. Germline V CDR1 and CDR2: LNHDA, SQIVND (reference sequence). CDR3 in amino acids: CASSIAPGFEQYF. In DNA form, the CDR3 reads TGTGCCAGTAGTATAGCACCGGGGTTCGAGCAGTACTTC.

This rearrangement joins TRBV6-5 to TRBJ1-5; 9 bases line up with TRBD1. Losses at the gene ends were 8 bases for V and 7 bases for J; bases not matched to a gene: 6. This CDR3 has 13 residues. The germline V gene has CDR1 MNHEY and CDR2 SVGAGI. The CDR3 coding sequence is TGTGCCAGCCGGGGACAGGGCTACCAGCCCCAGCATTTT. It specifies CASRGQGYQPQHF.

The chain uses TRBV2 and TRBJ1-3; 11 bases are a match to TRBD1. V gave up 11 bases and J gave up 0 bases; unmatched junction bases: 9. The CDR3 sequence is 16 residues long. Germline V gives CDR1 SNHLY, CDR2 FYNNEI. CDR3 sequence (DNA): TGTGCCGGAGGGACAGGGGGTTACCCCTCTGGAAACACCATATATTTT. Protein product: CAGGTGGYPSGNTIYF.

The genes are TRBV6-5 and TRBJ2-5, with 8 bases that match TRBD2. The CDR3 is 16 amino acids. Trimming removed 0 bases from V and 2 bases from J; junction bases left unmatched: 5. CDR1 is MNHEY and CDR2 is SVGAGI in the germline V gene. The CDR3 spells CASSYSPTSVQETQYF. CDR3 coding DNA: TGTGCCAGCAGTTACTCTCCGACTAGCGTGCAAGAGACCCAGTACTTC.

The chain uses TRBV28 and TRBJ1-4; 7 nucleotides agree with TRBD1. CDR3 size: 16 residues. Germline CDR1 and CDR2: MDHEN and SYDVKM. Germline trimming cut 6 bases from V and 4 bases from J; bases unmatched to any gene: 11. The CDR3 sequence: CASSLTRDRLNEKLFF. CDR3 bases: TGTGCCAGCAGCCTCACCAGGGACAGACTTAATGAAAAACTGTTTTTT.

The gene calls are TRBV6-5 and TRBJ2-4; D may be TRBD1 or TRBD2 (5 bases each). This CDR3 is 13 amino acids long. From germline, CDR1 is MNHEY and CDR2 SVGAGI. V was cut by 2 bases and J by 9 bases, with 11 bases left in between. CDR3 bases: TGTGCCAGCAGTTACCGAGGGGCGGGCATTCAGTACTTC. Translated: CASSYRGAGIQYF.

J is TRBJ1-2 and V is TRBV6-5; 7 positions agree with TRBD1. Germline trimming cut 6 bases from V and 4 bases from J; bases unmatched to any gene: 2. The CDR3 runs to 12 residues. Germline loops: CDR1 MNHEY, CDR2 SVGAGI. The CDR3 here is CASRGDSYGYTF. DNA for the CDR3: TGTGCCAGCAGGGGGGACAGCTATGGCTACACCTTC.

This chain links TRBV7-8 with TRBJ2-1, with a weak D call TRBD2 (6 bases). Trimming removed 2 bases at V and 5 bases at J, with 13 bases between. The V gene's germline CDR1 is SGHVS and CDR2 FQNEAQ. The CDR3 consists of 15 residues. The CDR3 reads CASSLMGLEDNEQFF. The CDR3 coding sequence is TGTGCCAGCAGCTTAATGGGACTTGAGGACAATGAGCAGTTCTTC.

The rearrangement joins TRBV10-1 to TRBJ2-7; D gene unclear. Germline V lookup: CDR1 WNHNN, CDR2 SYGVQD (reference sequence). The CDR3 runs to 15 residues. V lost 0 bases, J lost 3 bases, and 12 bases lay in between. The CDR3 DNA reads TGCGCCAGCAGTGAGTCGAACGGACCCCGCTACGAGCAGTACTTC. Protein: CASSESNGPRYEQYF.

The chain joins TRBV14 to TRBJ2-1; the match to TRBD1 covers 8 bases. Germline assignment: CDR1 SGHDN and CDR2 FVKESK. This CDR3 has 15 residues. Unmatched junction bases numbered 8, after V lost 4 bases and J lost 6 bases. As DNA, the CDR3 is TGTGCCAGCAGCCCCTGGACAGGGTATTCCAATGAGCAGTTCTTC. Its translation is CASSPWTGYSNEQFF. The variable domain in full, with the rest retrieved from reference TRBV14 and TRBJ2-1, is EAGVTQFPSHSVIEKGQTVTLRCDPISGHDNLYWYRRVMGKEIKFLLHFVKESKQDESGMPNNRFLAERTGGTYSTLKVQPAELEDSGVYFCASSPWTGYSNEQFFGPGTRLTVL.

The chain couples TRBV5-6 to TRBJ1-4; TRBD1 matches at 7 bases. CDR3 length: 16 amino acids. Germline assignment: CDR1 SGHDT and CDR2 YYEEEE. J was trimmed by 5 bases and V by 4 bases; bases with no gene match: 11. CDR3 nucleotide sequence: TGTGCCAGCAGCCCGGTGAGGGGGCGGGGAAATGAAAAACTGTTTTTT. This sequence encodes CASSPVRGRGNEKLFF.

V usage is TRBV7-9 and J usage is TRBJ2-1, with D hard to call. CDR3 length: 13 amino acids. Trimming cost V 5 bases and J 10 bases, with 15 bases left between them. Germline V gene data show CDR1 as SEHNR and CDR2 as FQNEAQ (reference sequence). In DNA, the CDR3 is TGTGCCAGCAGCCCTACCCCCGCGATGGAGCAGTTCTTC. Residues: CASSPTPAMEQFF.

V gene TRBV14 combines with J gene TRBJ1-2, with a weak D call TRBD1 (5 bases). CDR1 is SGHDN and CDR2 is FVKESK in the germline V gene. V was cut by 0 bases and J by 8 bases, with 16 bases left in between. This CDR3 comprises 15 residues. The CDR3 DNA reads as TGTGCCAGCAGCCAAGATAGGGGACCGGCTAGAGGCTACACCTTC. Translation gives CASSQDRGPARGYTF.